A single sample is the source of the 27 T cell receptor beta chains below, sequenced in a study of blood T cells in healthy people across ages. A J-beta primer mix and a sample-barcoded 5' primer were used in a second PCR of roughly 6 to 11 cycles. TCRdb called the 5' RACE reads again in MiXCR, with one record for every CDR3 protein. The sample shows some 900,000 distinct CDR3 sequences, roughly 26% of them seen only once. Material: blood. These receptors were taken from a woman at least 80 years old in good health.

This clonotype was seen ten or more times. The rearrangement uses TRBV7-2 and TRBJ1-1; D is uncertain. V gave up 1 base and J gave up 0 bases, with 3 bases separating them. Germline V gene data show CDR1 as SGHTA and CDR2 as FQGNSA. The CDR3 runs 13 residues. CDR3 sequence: CASSLDMNTEAFF. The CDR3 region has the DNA TGTGCCAGCAGCTTAGATATGAACACTGAAGCTTTCTTT.

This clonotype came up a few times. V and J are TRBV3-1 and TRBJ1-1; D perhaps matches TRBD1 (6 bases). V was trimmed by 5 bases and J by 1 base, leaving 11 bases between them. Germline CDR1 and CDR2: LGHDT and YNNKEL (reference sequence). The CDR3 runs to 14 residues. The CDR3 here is CASSTTGQNTEAFF. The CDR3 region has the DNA TGTGCCAGCAGCACCACAGGGCAGAACACTGAAGCTTTCTTT.

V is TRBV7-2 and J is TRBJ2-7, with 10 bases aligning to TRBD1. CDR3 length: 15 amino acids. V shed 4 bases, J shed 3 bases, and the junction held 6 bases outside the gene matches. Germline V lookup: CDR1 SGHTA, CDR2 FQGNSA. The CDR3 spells CASSSDRGPHYEQYF. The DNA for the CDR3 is TGTGCCAGCAGCTCAGACAGGGGGCCACACTACGAGCAGTACTTC.

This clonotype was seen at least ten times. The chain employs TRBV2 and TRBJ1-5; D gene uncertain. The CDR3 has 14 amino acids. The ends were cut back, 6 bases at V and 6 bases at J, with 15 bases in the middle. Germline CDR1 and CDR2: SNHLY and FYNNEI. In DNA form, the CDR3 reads TGTGCCAGCAGGGGCGGTCGGTATAGTCAGCCCCAGCATTTT. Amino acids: CASRGGRYSQPQHF.

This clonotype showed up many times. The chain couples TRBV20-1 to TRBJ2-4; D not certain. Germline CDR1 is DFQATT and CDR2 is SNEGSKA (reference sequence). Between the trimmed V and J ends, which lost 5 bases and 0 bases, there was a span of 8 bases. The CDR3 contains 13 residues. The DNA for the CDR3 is TGCAGTGCTCCGGATCCAGCCAAAAACATTCAGTACTTC. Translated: CSAPDPAKNIQYF.

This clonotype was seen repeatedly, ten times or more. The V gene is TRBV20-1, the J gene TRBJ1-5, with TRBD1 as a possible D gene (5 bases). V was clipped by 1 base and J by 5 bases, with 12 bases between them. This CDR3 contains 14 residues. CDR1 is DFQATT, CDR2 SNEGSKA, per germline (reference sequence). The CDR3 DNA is TGCAGTGCTAGAGTAGGGGACTCCTATCAGCCCCAGCATTTT. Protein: CSARVGDSYQPQHF.

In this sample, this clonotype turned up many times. The CDR3 loop is CASSFRSGQGSSPLHF. As DNA, the CDR3 is TGTGCCAGCAGCTTTAGGTCGGGACAGGGGTCTTCACCCCTCCACTTT. V usage is TRBV7-2 and J usage is TRBJ1-6; 10 bases fit TRBD1. J gave up 9 bases and V 3 bases, and 8 bases lay outside the gene matches. Per the germline V gene, CDR1 is SGHTA and CDR2 is FQGNSA. This CDR3 is built from 16 residues.

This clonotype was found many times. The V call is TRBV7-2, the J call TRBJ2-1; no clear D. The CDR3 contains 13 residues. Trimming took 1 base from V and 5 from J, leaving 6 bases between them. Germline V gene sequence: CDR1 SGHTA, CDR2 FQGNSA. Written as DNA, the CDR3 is TGTGCCAGCAGCTTAGGAACTAACAATGAGCAGTTCTTC. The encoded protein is CASSLGTNNEQFF.

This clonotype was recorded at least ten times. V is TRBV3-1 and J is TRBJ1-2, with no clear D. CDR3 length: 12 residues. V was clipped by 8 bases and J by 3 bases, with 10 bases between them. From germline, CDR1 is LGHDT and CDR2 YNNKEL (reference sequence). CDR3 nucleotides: TGTGCCAGCCAAGTTGGCTACTATGGCTACACCTTC. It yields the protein CASQVGYYGYTF.

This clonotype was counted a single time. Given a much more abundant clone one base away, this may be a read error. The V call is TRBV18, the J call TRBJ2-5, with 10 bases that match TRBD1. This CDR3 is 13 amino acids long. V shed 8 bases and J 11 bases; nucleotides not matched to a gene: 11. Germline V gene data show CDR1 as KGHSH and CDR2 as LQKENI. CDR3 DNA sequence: TGTGCCAGCGACGGACAGGGGGAAAGTGAGCAGTACTTC. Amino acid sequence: CASDGQGESEQYF.

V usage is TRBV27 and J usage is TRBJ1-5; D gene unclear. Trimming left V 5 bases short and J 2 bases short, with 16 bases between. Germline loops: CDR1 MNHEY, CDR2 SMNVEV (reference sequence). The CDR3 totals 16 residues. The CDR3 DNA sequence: TGTGCCAGCAGTCCAGCGGTCCTTTCTGGCAATCAGCCCCAGCATTTT. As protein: CASSPAVLSGNQPQHF.

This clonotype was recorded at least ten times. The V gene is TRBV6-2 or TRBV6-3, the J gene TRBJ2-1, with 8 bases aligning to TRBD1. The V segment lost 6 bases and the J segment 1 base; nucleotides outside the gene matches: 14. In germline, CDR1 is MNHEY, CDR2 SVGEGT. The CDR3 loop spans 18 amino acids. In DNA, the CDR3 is TGTGCCAGCAGGCAAATCCTTCAGGGGGCGGTTTCCTACAATGAGCAGTTCTTC. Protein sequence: CASRQILQGAVSYNEQFF.

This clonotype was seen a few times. CDR3 sequence reads: CASRTGRPTSGANVLTF. The CDR3, as DNA: TGTGCCAGCAGGACGGGACGCCCAACCTCTGGGGCCAACGTCCTGACTTTC. The V gene is TRBV6-6, the J gene TRBJ2-6; TRBD1 or TRBD2 may be the D gene (5 bases each). The CDR3 has 17 amino acids. Trimming removed 6 bases at V and 0 bases at J, with 15 bases between. Germline CDR1 and CDR2: MNHNY and SVGAGI (reference sequence).

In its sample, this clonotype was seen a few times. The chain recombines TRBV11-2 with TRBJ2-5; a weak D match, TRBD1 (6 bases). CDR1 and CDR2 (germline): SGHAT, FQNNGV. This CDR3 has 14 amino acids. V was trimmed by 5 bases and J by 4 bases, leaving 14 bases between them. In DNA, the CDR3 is TGTGCCAGCAGCCATCAGGGGCCGCGAGAGACCCAGTACTTC. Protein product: CASSHQGPRETQYF.

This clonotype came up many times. The CDR3 DNA sequence: TGCAGTGCTAGAGGTCCCGCCGGGGAGCTGTTTTTT. Its protein product is CSARGPAGELFF. This chain connects TRBV20-1 to TRBJ2-2, with D hard to call. CDR1 DFQATT and CDR2 SNEGSKA come from the germline V gene (reference sequence). Trimming cost V 1 base and J 6 bases, with 6 bases left between them. This CDR3 has 12 residues.

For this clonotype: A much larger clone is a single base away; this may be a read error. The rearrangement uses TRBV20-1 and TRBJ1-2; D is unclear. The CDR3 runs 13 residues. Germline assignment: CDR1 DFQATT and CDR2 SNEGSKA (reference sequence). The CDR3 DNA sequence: TGCAGTACTAGAGAAGCCGAGAACTATGGCTACACCTTC. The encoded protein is CSTREAENYGYTF.

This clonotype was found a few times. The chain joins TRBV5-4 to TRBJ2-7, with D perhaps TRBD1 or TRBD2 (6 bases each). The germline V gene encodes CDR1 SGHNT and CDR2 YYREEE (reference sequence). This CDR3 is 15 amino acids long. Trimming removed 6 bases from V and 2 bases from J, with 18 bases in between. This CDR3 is CASTAWGAATYEQYV. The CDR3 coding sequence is TGTGCCAGCACGGCATGGGGGGCGGCTACCTACGAGCAGTACGTC.

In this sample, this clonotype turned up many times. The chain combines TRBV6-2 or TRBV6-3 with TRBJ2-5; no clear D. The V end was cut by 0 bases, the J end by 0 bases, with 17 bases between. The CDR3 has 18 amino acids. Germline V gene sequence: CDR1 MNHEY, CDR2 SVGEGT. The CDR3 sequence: CASSYSLAANSNQETQYF. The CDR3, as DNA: TGTGCCAGCAGTTACTCCCTCGCGGCCAATTCGAACCAAGAGACCCAGTACTTC.

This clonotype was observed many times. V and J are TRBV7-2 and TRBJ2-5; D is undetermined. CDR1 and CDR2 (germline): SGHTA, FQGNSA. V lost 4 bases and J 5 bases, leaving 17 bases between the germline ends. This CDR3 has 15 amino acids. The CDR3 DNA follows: TGTGCCAGCAGCTCTGTTCGCGGTCGTTCCGAGACCCAGTACTTC. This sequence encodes CASSSVRGRSETQYF.

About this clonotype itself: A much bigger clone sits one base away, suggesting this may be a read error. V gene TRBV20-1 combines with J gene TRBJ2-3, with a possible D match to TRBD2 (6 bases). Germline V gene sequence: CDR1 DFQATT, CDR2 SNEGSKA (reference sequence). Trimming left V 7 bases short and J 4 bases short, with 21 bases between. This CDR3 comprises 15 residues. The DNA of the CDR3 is TGCAGTGTTAGTGTACGAGGGAGGTTGGCAGATACGCAGTATTTT. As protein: CSVSVRGRLADTQYF.

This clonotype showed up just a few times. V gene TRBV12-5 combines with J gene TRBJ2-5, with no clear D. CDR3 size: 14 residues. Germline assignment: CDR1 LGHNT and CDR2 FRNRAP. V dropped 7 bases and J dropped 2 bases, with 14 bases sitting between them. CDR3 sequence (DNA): TGTGCTAGTGACCTCACCAGGAGTCAAGAGACCCAGTACTTC. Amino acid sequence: CASDLTRSQETQYF.

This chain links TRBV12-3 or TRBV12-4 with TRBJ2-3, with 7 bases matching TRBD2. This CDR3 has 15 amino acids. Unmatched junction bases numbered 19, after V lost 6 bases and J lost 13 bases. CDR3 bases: TGTGCCAGCAGACGACGGGGGGTTGACACAGATGCGGAGTATTTT. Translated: CASRRRGVDTDAEYF.

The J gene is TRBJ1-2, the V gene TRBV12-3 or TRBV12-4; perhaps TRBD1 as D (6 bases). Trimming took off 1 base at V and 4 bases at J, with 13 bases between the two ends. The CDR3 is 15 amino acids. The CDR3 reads CASSLDGGASYGYTF. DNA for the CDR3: TGTGCCAGCAGTTTAGATGGGGGGGCCAGCTATGGCTACACCTTC.

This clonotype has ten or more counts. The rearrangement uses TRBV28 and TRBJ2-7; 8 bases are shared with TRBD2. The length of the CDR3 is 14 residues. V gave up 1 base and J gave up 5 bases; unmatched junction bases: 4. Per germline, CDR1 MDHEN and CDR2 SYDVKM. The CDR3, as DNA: TGTGCCAGCAGTTTATCCGGGGGGGGAAACGAGCAGTACTTC. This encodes CASSLSGGGNEQYF.

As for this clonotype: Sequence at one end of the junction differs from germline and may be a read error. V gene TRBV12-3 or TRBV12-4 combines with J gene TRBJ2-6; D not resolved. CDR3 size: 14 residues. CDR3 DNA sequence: TGTGCCGGCAGCCCGGTCTCTGGAGCCAACGTCCTGACTTTC. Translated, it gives CAGSPVSGANVLTF.

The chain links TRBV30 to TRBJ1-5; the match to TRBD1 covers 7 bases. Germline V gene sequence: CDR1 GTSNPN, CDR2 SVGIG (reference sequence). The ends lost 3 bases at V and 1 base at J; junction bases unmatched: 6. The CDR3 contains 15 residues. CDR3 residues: CAWSSKGASNQPQHF. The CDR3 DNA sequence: TGTGCCTGGAGCTCCAAGGGGGCGAGCAATCAGCCCCAGCATTTT.

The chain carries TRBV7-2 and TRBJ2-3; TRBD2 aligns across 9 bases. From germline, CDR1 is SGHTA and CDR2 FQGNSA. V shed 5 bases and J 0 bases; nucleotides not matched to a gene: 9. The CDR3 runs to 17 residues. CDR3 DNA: TGTGCCAGCAGCCCACAAAGCGGGGGGAGTAGCACAGATACGCAGTATTTT. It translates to CASSPQSGGSSTDTQYF.